What follows is one TCR beta chain and its context. The antigen is not known. This record belongs to a study of cytomegalovirus exposure and HLA in healthy donors. Findings and limits, study-wide: CMV antigen specificity of a few CMV-associated chains was confirmed in vitro.

Vbeta (60) and Jbeta (13) primers were used in the PCR. TCRdb's copy holds only in-frame clones and misses some; the assay was immunoSEQ multiplex PCR. Of some 140,000 clones in the sample, over 70% were seen once. V lost 4 bases, J lost 0 bases, and 10 bases lay in between. CDR1 is SGHRS, CDR2 YFSETQ, per germline. This CDR3 spans 14 amino acids. The sequence came from a young woman in good health and CMV-seronegative. The sequenced sample was PBMCs. The rearrangement joins TRBV5-1 to TRBJ1-1; perhaps TRBD1 as D (6 bases). CDR3 DNA sequence: TGCGCCAGCAGCGAGGACAGTCTGAACACTGAAGCTTTCTTT. Protein product: CASSEDSLNTEAFF. Filled out from reference TRBV5-1 and TRBJ1-1, the complete variable domain reads KAGVTQTPRYLIKTRGQQVTLSCSPISGHRSVSWYQQTPGQGLQFLFEYFSETQRNKGNFPGRFSGRQFSNSRSEMNVSTLELGDSALYLCASSEDSLNTEAFFGQGTRLTVV.